These 17 T cell receptor beta chains were sequenced from one sample in a study of human T cells and chemical hapten exposure. The time point denotes: patch test 3, about 24 weeks after DPC sensitization. Treatment specified: therapeutic diphenylcyclopropenone sensitization with weekly scalp DPC. TCRdb reprocessed the RACE reads with MiXCR, giving one entry per CDR3 protein. The top ten hold approximately 6% of the sample, which has about 76,000 distinct CDR3 sequences, 13% seen once. The specimen was whole blood, collected in connection with sensitization to the hapten diphenylcyclopropenone (DPC). These TCRs come from a woman in her forties or fifties with alopecia areata. Some clones in this sample may be carry-over from other donors' samples.

This clonotype was recorded at least ten times. The genes are TRBV12-3 or TRBV12-4 and TRBJ1-2, with TRBD1 matching 7 bases. The CDR3 covers 14 residues. J was trimmed by 7 bases and V by 6 bases; bases with no gene match: 11. The CDR3 here is CASSQYRGGPGYTF. The CDR3 coding sequence is TGTGCCAGCAGCCAATACAGGGGAGGGCCTGGCTACACCTTC.

J is TRBJ1-2 and V is TRBV29-1; D not certain. The CDR3 loop spans 10 amino acids. Looked up from germline, CDR1 is SQVTM and CDR2 is ANQGSEA. V lost 7 bases and J lost 6, with 9 bases in between. The CDR3 DNA reads TGCAGCGCAGGCACCAATGGCTACACCTTC. This sequence encodes CSAGTNGYTF.

This clonotype was found many times. CDR3 nucleotides: TGTGCCACAGCAATAGGTGGTCAGGATACGCAGTATTTT. This encodes CATAIGGQDTQYF. This rearrangement joins TRBV7-2 to TRBJ2-3; D remains ambiguous. The CDR3 spans 13 residues. V was cut by 10 bases and J by 6 bases, with 17 bases left in between. CDR1 is SGHTA and CDR2 is FQGNSA in the germline V gene.

There are many counts of this clonotype. The gene calls are TRBV7-9 and TRBJ2-1, with 8 bases aligning to TRBD2. V was clipped by 5 bases and J by 14 bases; unmatched bases: 8. The germline V gene encodes CDR1 SEHNR and CDR2 FQNEAQ (reference sequence). This CDR3 spans 12 amino acids. CDR3 residues: CASSPGTSFEFF. The CDR3 coding sequence is TGTGCCAGCAGCCCCGGGACTAGTTTTGAGTTCTTC.

The rearrangement joins TRBV5-1 to TRBJ2-5; no clear D gene. V lost 4 bases and J lost 2, with 9 bases in between. Germline lookup yields CDR1 SGHRS and CDR2 YFSETQ. The CDR3 is made up of 13 amino acids. CDR3: CASSRSPQETQYF. The CDR3 DNA reads as TGCGCCAGCAGCAGGTCCCCTCAAGAGACCCAGTACTTC.

The chain carries TRBV2 and TRBJ2-1, with D unresolved. V was shortened by 2 bases and J by 4 bases, with 6 bases between the two germline ends. Germline V gives CDR1 SNHLY, CDR2 FYNNEI. The CDR3 loop spans 13 amino acids. The CDR3 coding sequence is TGTGCCAGCAGTGAATTCAGTTACAATGAGCAGTTCTTC. As protein: CASSEFSYNEQFF.

In its sample, this clonotype was seen many times. V gene TRBV18 combines with J gene TRBJ1-5; 7 bases align to TRBD1. The V gene's germline CDR1 is KGHSH and CDR2 LQKENI. The CDR3 sequence is 14 residues long. V lost 1 base to trimming and J lost 7 bases; unmatched junction nucleotides: 4. The CDR3: CASSPQGARQPQHF. Written as DNA, the CDR3 is TGTGCCAGCTCACCACAGGGGGCGAGGCAGCCCCAGCATTTT.

The table lists this clonotype with many counts. As DNA, the CDR3 is TGTGCCAGCAGGCCTCAAGGTGCAACTAATGAAAAACTGTTTTTT. This gives the protein CASRPQGATNEKLFF. This rearrangement joins TRBV19 to TRBJ1-4; no definite D call. The germline V gene has CDR1 LNHDA and CDR2 SQIVND (reference sequence). The germline V and J ends were trimmed by 9 bases and 0 bases, with 14 bases remaining between them. The CDR3 has 15 amino acids.

The genes are TRBV20-1 and TRBJ1-2, with TRBD1 matching 9 bases. The CDR3 spans 13 residues. Germline CDR1 DFQATT, CDR2 SNEGSKA (reference sequence). V dropped 1 base and J dropped 6; count of bases not matched to a gene: 3. The CDR3 DNA reads TGCAGTGCTAGAGTTGGGACAGGGCATGGCTACACCTTC. It translates to CSARVGTGHGYTF.

This clonotype was recorded at least ten times. The chain combines TRBV6-1 with TRBJ2-1; 7 nucleotides match TRBD1. CDR3 length: 14 amino acids. Looked up from germline, CDR1 is MNHNS and CDR2 is SASEGT. V trimming: 6 bases; J trimming: 6 bases; junction bases outside the gene matches: 8. The CDR3 loop is CASRFETGTNEQFF. The CDR3 nucleotides are TGTGCCAGCAGATTCGAGACAGGGACCAATGAGCAGTTCTTC.

This clonotype occurred a few times. The chain carries TRBV7-6 and TRBJ1-1; D perhaps matches TRBD1 (5 bases). The germline V gene has CDR1 SGHVS and CDR2 FNYEAQ. With 2 bases removed from V and 3 bases from J, the gap between germline ends came to 10 bases. This CDR3 contains 14 residues. This CDR3 reads CASSLTPGDTEAFF. For the CDR3, the DNA is TGTGCCAGCAGCTTAACACCGGGGGACACTGAAGCTTTCTTT.

This clonotype was detected many times. The chain links TRBV20-1 to TRBJ2-3; tentatively, D is TRBD2 (6 bases). Deletions cut 5 bases from V and 4 bases from J, with 22 bases between. The CDR3 sequence is 16 residues long. Germline V lookup: CDR1 DFQATT, CDR2 SNEGSKA (reference sequence). CDR3 sequence reads: CSAHLTSHSFSDTQYF. The DNA for the CDR3 is TGCAGTGCTCACCTAACTAGCCACTCGTTCTCAGATACGCAGTATTTT.

As concerns this clonotype: The junction differs from germline at one of its ends, possibly a read error. The chain couples TRBV7-7 to TRBJ2-1, with TRBD2 identical over 8 bases. Germline CDR1 is SSHAT and CDR2 is FNYEAQ (reference sequence). The CDR3 length is 13 residues. CDR3 sequence: CASSLSGSNEQFF. Written as DNA, the CDR3 is TGTGCTAGCAGCTTAAGCGGGAGCAATGAGCAGTTCTTC. Looking up the rest from reference TRBV7-7 and TRBJ2-1 gives the full variable domain: GAGVSQSPRYKVTKRGQDVTLRCDPISSHATLYWYQQALGQGPEFLTYFNYEAQPDKSGLPSDRFSAERPEGSISTLTIQRTEQRDSAMYRCASSLSGSNEQFFGPGTRLTVL.

This clonotype was recorded a few times. The V and J genes are TRBV18 and TRBJ1-2; TRBD1 matches 7 bases. The CDR3 consists of 13 residues. Germline assignment: CDR1 KGHSH and CDR2 LQKENI. V trimming: 2 bases; J trimming: 8 bases; junction bases outside the gene matches: 5. CDR3 residues: CASSPEGANGYTF. CDR3 DNA sequence: TGTGCCAGCTCACCAGAGGGGGCTAACGGCTACACCTTC.

V and J are TRBV20-1 and TRBJ2-1, with 9 nucleotides matching TRBD2. From germline, CDR1 is DFQATT and CDR2 SNEGSKA (reference sequence). The CDR3 has 14 residues. The ends lost 1 base at V and 7 bases at J; junction bases unmatched: 5. In nucleotides, the CDR3 is TGCAGTGCTAGAGGACTAGCGGCCTTGAATGAGCAGTTCTTC. The encoded protein is CSARGLAALNEQFF.

This clonotype was picked up a small number of times. The rearrangement links TRBV12-3 or TRBV12-4 to TRBJ1-5; D is possibly TRBD1 (6 bases). The ends were cut back, 6 bases at V and 5 bases at J, with 11 bases in the middle. CDR3 length equals 13 residues. Here the CDR3 reads CASSLNRDQPQHF. In DNA form, the CDR3 reads TGTGCCAGCAGCTTAAACAGGGATCAGCCCCAGCATTTT.

CDR3 sequence (DNA): TGTGCCAGCAGTAGGATCCGGGACAGGACCGGGGAGCTGTTTTTT. It yields the protein CASSRIRDRTGELFF. The chain has TRBV28 and TRBJ2-2, with TRBD1 matching over 8 bases. Germline V CDR1 and CDR2: MDHEN, SYDVKM. The J segment lost 5 bases and the V segment lost 5 bases, leaving 7 bases of the junction unmatched. The CDR3 length is 15 residues.